These T cell receptor beta chains were read from a single sample in a study of T cells in Graves' hyperthyroidism and ophthalmopathy. TCRdb called the multiplex PCR reads again in MiXCR, with one record for every CDR3 protein. The data show roughly 710,000 distinct CDR3 sequences, around 40% seen once. The sample comprised blood. The receptors were gathered from a woman in her forties with Graves' hyperthyroidism. CDR3s include the opening cysteine and the closing phenylalanine or tryptophan. Fields, in order: V gene, CDR3 protein.

TRBV10-2 | CASRARTGHGYGYTF
TRBV28 | CASSPHRGRRNTEAFF
TRBV4-1 | CASRSISSYEQYF
TRBV6-6 | CASSPHRDDNEKLFF
TRBV7-2 | CASSLQAGEYTEAFF
TRBV6-6 | CASSRPTGAGNTIYF
TRBV10-1 | CASSLPGRSTGELFF
TRBV20-1 | CSAELTDKTGEGYGYTF
TRBV5-1 | CASSLGDTTGTGKTGELFF
TRBV7-9 | CASSHSIPRTSNLNTGELFF
TRBV7-9 | CASSIDIGTAMDGNTF
TRBV19 | CASRPGGSSNQPQHF
TRBV27 | CASTQLAGGVGEQYF
TRBV4-3 | CASSQEWPGPYEQYF
TRBV29-1 | CSVEQDTYNEQFF
TRBV5-4 | CASSLEWGYGYTF
TRBV19 | CASKWEPRNTEAFF
TRBV2 | CASSPEEGNSPLHF
TRBV9 | CASSRNGNQPQHF
TRBV12-3/TRBV12-4 | CASSPNPQGGSQETQYF
TRBV6-5 | CASRGTEISPLHF
TRBV12-3/TRBV12-4 | CASSGDQGKLFF
TRBV29-1 | CSVEKGDYGYTF
TRBV7-9 | CASSLVRDRSNYGYTF
TRBV15 | CATADPFTASGGYTF
TRBV15 | CATSRGGGRRRNNSPLHF
TRBV2 | CASSSQLVEQYF
TRBV7-6 | CASSLTGQLNTEAFF
TRBV6-5 | CASNNGDPASPLHF
TRBV12-3/TRBV12-4 | CASSLYFAARVNEKLFF
TRBV24-1 | CATSDSGVGEKLFF
TRBV6-6 | CASSEEQGTEAFF
TRBV20-1 | CSARLSWTGGDYGYTF
TRBV2 | CASRGGPGGTTMGQPQHF
TRBV4-3 | CASSHRSRTGTNGYTF
TRBV6-5 | CASTGYNSPLHF
TRBV2 | CASSDKRGRGTEAFF
TRBV4-1 | CASSQGTSYETQYF
TRBV7-2 | CASSLRRDNTEAFF
TRBV10-3 | CASSKTSGGGGEQYF
TRBV6-5 | CASSYFVASSYNSPLHF
TRBV6-2/TRBV6-3 | CSTSWGTEAFF
TRBV10-3 | CAISEGLAGTTEAFF
TRBV24-1 | CATSDSMFSGNTIYF
TRBV19 | CASSAGTGIGLRNGYTF
TRBV10-3 | CAILGTTGANVLTF
TRBV5-1 | CASSQGRIETGNTIYF
TRBV10-3 | CASNPPGQTVQETQYF
TRBV10-2 | CASSPQGWYQETQYF
TRBV7-2 | CASSRVGAFF
TRBV19 | CASSIGTGNNQPQHF
TRBV9 | CASGTSHYEQYF
TRBV24-1 | CATSDPGTSGSTGELFF
TRBV5-6 | CASSLDIRGYGYTF
TRBV24-1 | CATSDFKGNTQYF
TRBV5-1 | CASSLGGGYTGAFF
TRBV9 | CASSVHGSQETQYF
TRBV10-3 | CASTEGTGNYEQYF
TRBV6-5 | CASSYPRLDKSNQPQHF